Listed below are T cell receptor beta chains from one sample, sequenced in a study of blood T cells in healthy people across ages. TCRdb processed the 5' RACE reads anew with MiXCR; each CDR3 protein has one entry. Here the sample spans hundreds of thousands of distinct CDR3 sequences, roughly 26% being singletons. These sequences were also reported in another study, on T cells of mothers and their children.

The sequencing sample was made of blood. The source of these receptors is a boy between 10 and 17 years old in good health. CDR3s include the opening cysteine and the closing phenylalanine or tryptophan. D genes are given only for firm matches. Rows give clone size only sometimes, using once, few, many, or a class for an expanded clone.

CDR3 DNA: TGTGCCAGCAGCATTCCCCGGACTTCCACTAGCACAGATACGCAGTATTTT
CDR3 protein: CASSIPRTSTSTDTQYF
V gene: TRBV11-2
J gene: TRBJ2-3
D gene: NA
clone size: NA

CDR3 DNA: TGTGCCATCAGGACCTCCGACAGCGGATATTCACCCCTCCACTTT
CDR3 protein: CAIRTSDSGYSPLHF
V gene: TRBV10-3
J gene: TRBJ1-6
D gene: NA
clone size: few

CDR3 DNA: TGTGCCAACAGTAGACAGGGGGCCGGGGCTGAAGCTTTCTTT
CDR3 protein: CANSRQGAGAEAFF
V gene: TRBV2
J gene: TRBJ1-1
D gene: TRBD1
clone size: NA

CDR3 DNA: TGTGCCAGCAGCTTAGAGTCCGGGGACTATGGCTACACCTTC
CDR3 protein: CASSLESGDYGYTF
V gene: TRBV7-8
J gene: TRBJ1-2
D gene: NA
clone size: NA

CDR3 DNA: TGTGCCATCAGTGAGTCTACTAGTCAAGAGACCCAGTACTTC
CDR3 protein: CAISESTSQETQYF
V gene: TRBV10-3
J gene: TRBJ2-5
D gene: NA
clone size: NA

CDR3 DNA: TGCAGCGTTTACAGCTCTGGGGCCAACGTCCTGACTTTC
CDR3 protein: CSVYSSGANVLTF
V gene: TRBV29-1
J gene: TRBJ2-6
D gene: NA
clone size: NA

CDR3 DNA: TGTGCCTGGAGGGACAGGGGCCTCGATCGCTACACCTTC
CDR3 protein: CAWRDRGLDRYTF
V gene: TRBV30
J gene: TRBJ1-2
D gene: TRBD1
clone size: few

CDR3 DNA: TGTGCCAGCAGTTTATACGGCAGAGCCACCACTGAAGCTTTCTTT
CDR3 protein: CASSLYGRATTEAFF
V gene: TRBV28
J gene: TRBJ1-1
D gene: NA
clone size: NA

CDR3 DNA: TGTGCCAGCAGCCCCTACGCGGGGGGTCCCTACGAGCAGTACTTC
CDR3 protein: CASSPYAGGPYEQYF
V gene: TRBV6-4
J gene: TRBJ2-7
D gene: TRBD2
clone size: NA

CDR3 DNA: TGCAGTGCTAAGCGGGGGTCGGATACGCAGTATTTT
CDR3 protein: CSAKRGSDTQYF
V gene: TRBV20-1
J gene: TRBJ2-3
D gene: TRBD2
clone size: NA

CDR3 DNA: TGTGCCAGCAGCCAGGCCAGGGTCGGAAATTCACCCCTCCACTTT
CDR3 protein: CASSQARVGNSPLHF
V gene: TRBV3-1
J gene: TRBJ1-6
D gene: NA
clone size: few

CDR3 DNA: TGTGCCAGCACTTCCACCCAAGAGACCCAGTACTTC
CDR3 protein: CASTSTQETQYF
V gene: TRBV6-5
J gene: TRBJ2-5
D gene: NA
clone size: few

CDR3 DNA: TGCAGCGTTCTGGAAAAACGAGCGGGGCTCAACACCGGGGAGCTGTTTTTT
CDR3 protein: CSVLEKRAGLNTGELFF
V gene: TRBV29-1
J gene: TRBJ2-2
D gene: TRBD2
clone size: NA

CDR3 DNA: TGTGCCAGCAGCCAAGCTTCCAGGGGGAGGTCTAGCGAGCAGTACTTC
CDR3 protein: CASSQASRGRSSEQYF
V gene: TRBV14
J gene: TRBJ2-7
D gene: NA
clone size: few

CDR3 DNA: TGTGCCAGCAGCTTAGCCAGCCCTGGCACTGAAGCTTTCTTT
CDR3 protein: CASSLASPGTEAFF
V gene: TRBV11-2
J gene: TRBJ1-1
D gene: NA
clone size: NA

CDR3 DNA: TGTGCCAGCAGCCGCGGGTCGTTCAATGAGCAGTTCTTC
CDR3 protein: CASSRGSFNEQFF
V gene: TRBV14
J gene: TRBJ2-1
D gene: NA
clone size: NA

CDR3 DNA: TGTGCCAGCAGACCTGGTGCAGATGTGCAGTATTTT
CDR3 protein: CASRPGADVQYF
V gene: TRBV12-3/TRBV12-4
J gene: TRBJ2-3
D gene: NA
clone size: NA

CDR3 DNA: TGCGCCAGCAGCTTGGAGACAGGGGGGACCCAGTACTTC
CDR3 protein: CASSLETGGTQYF
V gene: TRBV5-1
J gene: TRBJ2-5
D gene: TRBD1
clone size: NA

CDR3 DNA: TGCGCCAGCCGTAACAAGGGGCCTCTCTACAATGAGCAGTTCTTC
CDR3 protein: CASRNKGPLYNEQFF
V gene: TRBV5-1
J gene: TRBJ2-1
D gene: NA
clone size: NA

CDR3 DNA: TGTGCCAGCAGTTACTCGATCCCCCGAACTGGAAACACCATATATTTT
CDR3 protein: CASSYSIPRTGNTIYF
V gene: TRBV6-5
J gene: TRBJ1-3
D gene: NA
clone size: NA

CDR3 DNA: TGTGCCAGCAGCCCCTTCACAAGCTACAATGAGCAGTTCTTC
CDR3 protein: CASSPFTSYNEQFF
V gene: TRBV3-1
J gene: TRBJ2-1
D gene: NA
clone size: NA

CDR3 DNA: TGCGCCAGCAGCCAAGGAGGGAACTCCTACAATGAGCAGTTCTTC
CDR3 protein: CASSQGGNSYNEQFF
V gene: TRBV4-1
J gene: TRBJ2-1
D gene: NA
clone size: many

CDR3 DNA: TGTGCCAGCAAGGGACAGGGGGCTCCTCCCTATGGCTACACCTTC
CDR3 protein: CASKGQGAPPYGYTF
V gene: TRBV6-5
J gene: TRBJ1-2
D gene: TRBD1
clone size: NA

CDR3 DNA: TGTGCCAGCAGTCCCCATCGTGATAGCTTCGATGAGCAGTTCTTC
CDR3 protein: CASSPHRDSFDEQFF
V gene: TRBV12-3/TRBV12-4
J gene: TRBJ2-1
D gene: NA
clone size: NA

CDR3 DNA: TGTGCCAGCAGTTCAGGGGGACAGGGCTTATCCTACAATGAGCAGTTCTTC
CDR3 protein: CASSSGGQGLSYNEQFF
V gene: TRBV12-3/TRBV12-4
J gene: TRBJ2-1
D gene: TRBD1
clone size: NA

CDR3 DNA: TGCGCCAGCAGTCCACAGACCTCTGGGCCTCTCTACACCTTC
CDR3 protein: CASSPQTSGPLYTF
V gene: TRBV5-1
J gene: TRBJ1-2
D gene: NA
clone size: NA